Presented here are 20 T cell receptor beta chains from one specimen sequenced in a study of blood T cells in healthy people across ages. Alongside a J-beta primer mix, a sample-barcoded 5' primer served in a second PCR lasting about 7 to 11 cycles. TCRdb analysed the 5' RACE reads with MiXCR anew, one entry per CDR3 protein. The table includes approximately 800,000 distinct CDR3 sequences, roughly 25% detected once. These records were also assigned to another study, of T cells of mothers and their children.

The specimen was blood. These receptors were obtained from a boy aged 5-17 years in good health.

In this sample, this clonotype turned up once. V and J are TRBV2 and TRBJ2-3; 7 bases are a match to TRBD1. V shed 8 bases, J shed 4 bases, and the junction held 3 bases outside the gene matches. This CDR3 has 12 amino acids. The germline CDR1 and CDR2 sequences are SNHLY and FYNNEI. The CDR3 DNA sequence: TGTGCCAGCGACAGGGTGGCAGATACGCAGTATTTT. This gives the protein CASDRVADTQYF.

V is TRBV5-5 and J is TRBJ2-5, with D possibly being TRBD2 (5 bases). In germline, CDR1 is SGHKS, CDR2 YYEKEE (reference sequence). This CDR3 has 15 amino acids. Trimming took off 1 base at V and 3 bases at J, with 13 bases between the two ends. DNA for the CDR3: TGTGCCAGCAGCTTGTTTTGGGGAGCGGAAGAGACCCAGTACTTC. Protein sequence: CASSLFWGAEETQYF.

This clonotype has only a few counts. The chain couples TRBV3-1 to TRBJ2-7; 13 bases are shared with TRBD2. The CDR3 runs to 17 residues. The germline CDR1 and CDR2 sequences are LGHDT and YNNKEL (reference sequence). V dropped 3 bases and J dropped 6; count of bases not matched to a gene: 11. This CDR3 is CASSQDLTSGRIGEQYF. In DNA form, the CDR3 reads TGTGCCAGCAGCCAGGACTTGACTAGCGGGAGGATTGGCGAGCAGTACTTC.

This rearrangement joins TRBV4-2 to TRBJ2-2, with TRBD2 matching over 7 bases. Germline V gene data show CDR1 as LGHNA and CDR2 as YNFKEQ. This CDR3 region has 17 residues. Trimming took 7 bases from V and 7 from J; bases not matched to a gene: 18. The CDR3 spells CASNPQSGGRSSGELFF. The CDR3 coding sequence is TGTGCCAGCAACCCCCAATCGGGCGGGAGATCAAGCGGGGAGCTGTTTTTT.

This chain links TRBV19 with TRBJ1-1; D is undetermined. Deletions cut 6 bases from V and 3 bases from J, with 20 bases between. This CDR3 is built from 16 residues. The germline CDR1 and CDR2 sequences are LNHDA and SQIVND (reference sequence). The CDR3 sequence: CASSIPRGGRYTEAFF. CDR3 nucleotide sequence: TGTGCCAGTAGCATCCCCCGAGGAGGGCGGTACACTGAAGCTTTCTTT.

The rearrangement links TRBV5-1 to TRBJ2-1; D might be TRBD1 or TRBD2, each matching 6 bases. The closer fit of TRBJ2-5 to the DNA end suggests the J call may be wrong. In germline, CDR1 is SGHRS, CDR2 YFSETQ. The CDR3 consists of 15 residues. The CDR3 sequence: CASSSQATGRGTQYF. The CDR3 bases are TGCGCCAGCAGCTCACAAGCTACAGGGCGGGGGACCCAGTACTTC.

In this sample, this clonotype turned up a few times. Germline is not matched at one junction end, which may reflect a read error. The V and J genes are TRBV28 and TRBJ2-5; 9 positions match TRBD1. Near its end, the DNA agrees better with TRBJ2-7, so the J call may be wrong. Germline V gene lookup returns CDR1 MDHEN and CDR2 SYDVKM. This CDR3 has 14 residues. The CDR3 sequence: CTSSLTDRGYEQYF. CDR3 nucleotides: TGTACCAGCAGTTTAACGGACAGGGGTTACGAGCAGTACTTC.

The genes are TRBV6-5 and TRBJ1-2; D call uncertain. V was cut by 0 bases and J by 5 bases, with 16 bases left in between. Germline V gives CDR1 MNHEY, CDR2 SVGAGI. The CDR3 extends over 16 amino acids. CDR3 sequence: CASSYSRLSPEYGYTF. The CDR3 DNA sequence: TGTGCCAGCAGTTACTCGCGTCTATCCCCCGAGTATGGCTACACCTTC.

The chain joins TRBV7-2 to TRBJ2-1; possible D gene TRBD2, 5 bases. The tail of the sequence fits TRBJ2-7 better, so the J call may be wrong. Per germline, CDR1 SGHTA and CDR2 FQGNSA. This CDR3 spans 15 amino acids. The CDR3 nucleotides read TGTGCCAGCAGCTTGGCTGGACTGGACTCCTACGAGCAGTACTTC. This encodes CASSLAGLDSYEQYF.

This clonotype was counted a few times. V usage is TRBV7-3 and J usage is TRBJ2-1, with TRBD2 identical over 8 bases. This CDR3 has 13 residues. The V gene end was trimmed by 6 bases and the J gene end by 5 bases; junction bases not matched to a gene: 3. Germline values: CDR1 SGHTA, CDR2 FQGTGA. CDR3 amino acids: CASRASGHNEQFF. The CDR3, as DNA: TGTGCCAGCAGGGCTAGCGGGCACAATGAGCAGTTCTTC.

This chain joins TRBV4-1 and TRBJ1-5, with 7 nucleotides matching TRBD1. V dropped 4 bases and J dropped 6; count of bases not matched to a gene: 6. Germline V CDR1 and CDR2: MGHRA, YSYEKL. The CDR3 totals 14 residues. In DNA, the CDR3 is TGCGCCAGCAGCCGGGACACAGGGGCTCAGCCCCAGCATTTT. Its translation: CASSRDTGAQPQHF.

The genes are TRBV15 and TRBJ2-4, with 9 bases aligning to TRBD2. CDR1 is LNHNV and CDR2 is YYDKDF in the germline V gene (reference sequence). The CDR3 consists of 17 residues. Trimming removed 0 bases from V and 4 bases from J; junction bases left unmatched: 7. The CDR3 sequence is CATSRDEVAGAKNIQYF. The CDR3 DNA sequence: TGTGCCACCAGCAGAGATGAGGTAGCGGGGGCTAAAAACATTCAGTACTTC.

The chain recombines TRBV20-1 with TRBJ2-3; TRBD1 or TRBD2 may be the D gene (5 bases each). CDR1 and CDR2 (germline): DFQATT, SNEGSKA (reference sequence). The CDR3 length is 13 residues. Trimming pared 1 base from V and 4 bases from J, leaving 9 bases between. The DNA for the CDR3 is TGCAGTGCTAGAGTCGGGACCCCAGATACGCAGTATTTT. It is translated as CSARVGTPDTQYF.

This clonotype was observed a handful of times. A junction end diverges from the germline sequence, so it may reflect a read error. The chain couples TRBV6-5 to TRBJ2-7; possible D gene TRBD2, 6 bases. Germline assignment: CDR1 MNHEY and CDR2 SVGAGI. This CDR3 is 15 amino acids long. As DNA, the CDR3 is TGTGCCAGCACCGGGGGTTTCGGGACTCTGTACGAGCAGAACTTC. This gives the protein CASTGGFGTLYEQNF.

The chain links TRBV4-3 to TRBJ2-1; 12 nucleotides line up with TRBD2. This CDR3 comprises 18 residues. CDR1 is LGHNA and CDR2 is YSLEER in the germline V gene. The V gene end was trimmed by 0 bases and the J gene end by 7 bases; junction bases not matched to a gene: 10. The CDR3 DNA sequence: TGCGCCAGCAGCCAAGATTCCGGTCTAGCGGGAGGGCTAAATGAGCAGTTCTTC. Translating gives CASSQDSGLAGGLNEQFF.

This clonotype has more than one count but fewer than ten. CDR3 sequence reads: CSASLGGRRPQHF. The DNA for the CDR3 is TGCAGTGCTAGTTTGGGGGGCCGAAGGCCCCAGCATTTT. The J gene is TRBJ1-5, the V gene TRBV20-1; D is possibly TRBD1 (6 bases). The CDR3 is 13 amino acids. V was pared by 3 bases and J by 9 bases, with 15 bases between. Germline V gene sequence: CDR1 DFQATT, CDR2 SNEGSKA (reference sequence).

This chain uses TRBV10-2 with TRBJ2-2; D is ambiguous. This CDR3 is built from 13 residues. The V gene's germline CDR1 is WSHSY and CDR2 SAAADI. V lost 7 bases and J 2 bases, leaving 8 bases between the germline ends. The CDR3 region is CASNGYNTGELFF. In DNA form, the CDR3 reads TGCGCCAGCAACGGGTATAACACCGGGGAGCTGTTTTTT.

In this sample, this clonotype turned up a few times. One junction end disagrees with the germline gene, perhaps due to a read error. CDR3 sequence (DNA): TGCGCCAGCAGCCAAGAACCGGGGATGAACGCTGAAGCTTTCTTT. This translates into CASSQEPGMNAEAFF. The chain is built from TRBV4-1 and TRBJ1-1; D call uncertain. The CDR3 sequence is 15 residues long. Per the germline V gene, CDR1 is MGHRA and CDR2 is YSYEKL.

The chain uses TRBV29-1 and TRBJ2-5, with 7 nucleotides matching TRBD2. The J call is in doubt because the DNA end fits TRBJ2-7 better. The CDR3 is 11 amino acids. Germline V lookup: CDR1 SQVTM, CDR2 ANQGSEA. CDR3 DNA: TGCAGCGTTGTTCGGGGGGACGAGCAGTACTTC. This gives the protein CSVVRGDEQYF.

This clonotype was found many times. The chain recombines TRBV11-2 with TRBJ2-1; 14 bases align to TRBD2. This CDR3 has 17 residues. Germline CDR1 is SGHAT and CDR2 is FQNNGV. V shed 5 bases, J shed 3 bases, and the junction held 6 bases outside the gene matches. CDR3 loop: CASSPRLAGGFYNEQFF. The CDR3 DNA reads TGTGCCAGCAGCCCGAGACTAGCGGGAGGGTTCTACAATGAGCAGTTCTTC.